The clone carrying this T cell receptor (beta chain) has only a few counts. Researchers prepared the TCRbeta library using unique molecular identifiers, the study reports. TCRdb processed the PCR reads anew with MiXCR; each CDR3 protein has one entry. The sample contains around 410,000 distinct CDR3 sequences, about a tenth of which appear only once. These data come from a study of T-cell reconstitution after alpha-beta-depleted transplantation in children. Trimming removed 4 bases from V and 4 bases from J; junction bases left unmatched: 6. The CDR3 length is 15 residues. Germline loops: CDR1 MGHRA, CDR2 YSYEKL.

The genes are TRBV4-1 and TRBJ2-7; 11 nucleotides line up with TRBD2. The source material was PBMCs from the stem cell graft donor, sampled from the stem cell graft. The receptor comes from a human donor who donated a stem cell graft to a child with acute myeloid leukemia. The CDR3 DNA sequence: TGCGCCAGCAGCCTAACTAGCGGGAGTCGATACGAGCAGTACTTC. Translation: CASSLTSGSRYEQYF.